This T cell receptor beta chain is from a study of cytomegalovirus exposure and HLA in healthy donors. The study's findings and limits: The study designated 164 TCR beta chains cytomegalovirus-associated. Many donors carried some public TCRs, although rarity characterized most TCR sequences. It was reported that the classifier diagnosed cytomegalovirus status with high specificity and sensitivity in both the original and validation cohorts.

As for this clone: Antigen specificity is unknown. Within the sample, other DNA sequences also encode this same CDR3.

This CDR3 contains 13 residues. V lost 3 bases and J lost 2, with 7 bases in between. Per the germline V gene, CDR1 is KGHSH and CDR2 is LQKENI. Repertoires were generated with immunoSEQ multiplex PCR, while TCRdb's copy carries only in-frame clones and drops some. The sample records under 300,000 clones, around 91% being singletons. J is TRBJ2-5 and V is TRBV18; a possible D gene is TRBD2 (5 bases). This TCR was sampled from a young woman in good health and CMV-seronegative. The sequencing sample was made of PBMCs. CDR3 in amino acids: CASSPRGQETQYF. The CDR3 DNA reads TGTGCCAGCTCACCTAGAGGGCAAGAGACCCAGTACTTC.